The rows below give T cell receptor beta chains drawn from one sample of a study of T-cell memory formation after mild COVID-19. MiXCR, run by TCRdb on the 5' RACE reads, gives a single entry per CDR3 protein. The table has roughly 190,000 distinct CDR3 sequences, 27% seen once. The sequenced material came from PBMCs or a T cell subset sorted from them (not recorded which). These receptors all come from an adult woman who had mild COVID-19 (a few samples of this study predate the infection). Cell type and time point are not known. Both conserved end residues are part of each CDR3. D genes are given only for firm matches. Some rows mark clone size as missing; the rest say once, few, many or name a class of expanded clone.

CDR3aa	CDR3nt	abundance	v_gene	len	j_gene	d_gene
CASSRHRGGTDTQYF	TGTGCCAGCAGTAGGCACAGGGGTGGCACAGATACGCAGTATTTT	-	TRBV6-5	15	TRBJ2-3	TRBD1
CASSQASAGLNYGYTF	TGTGCCAGCAGCCAAGCTTCGGCAGGCCTAAACTATGGCTACACCTTC	few	TRBV4-2	16	TRBJ1-2	-
CASSHVAVVKETQYF	TGTGCCAGCAGTCACGTAGCGGTTGTAAAAGAGACCCAGTACTTC	-	TRBV6-6	15	TRBJ2-5	-
CASSHVPYEQYF	TGTGCCAGCAGCCACGTCCCTTACGAGCAGTACTTC	-	TRBV6-6	12	TRBJ2-7	-
CASSIVSAYNSPLHF	TGTGCCAGTAGTATAGTATCGGCGTATAATTCACCCCTCCACTTT	-	TRBV3-2	15	TRBJ1-6	-
CASSEVGQPYEQYF	TGTGCCAGCAGTGAAGTCGGACAGCCCTACGAGCAGTACTTC	-	TRBV6-1	14	TRBJ2-7	-
CASSLSSGIENYEQYF	TGTGCCAGCAGCTTATCGAGCGGTATAGAGAACTACGAGCAGTACTTC	-	TRBV7-9	16	TRBJ2-7	-
CASSQLYQETQYF	TGTGCCAGCAGCCAGCTGTACCAAGAGACCCAGTACTTC	few	TRBV7-6	13	TRBJ2-5	-
CASSYTQETQYF	TGTGCCAGCAGTTATACACAAGAGACCCAGTACTTC	-	TRBV6-2/TRBV6-3	12	TRBJ2-5	-
CASSYRDIGYNEQFF	TGCGCCAGCAGCTACCGGGACATCGGGTACAATGAGCAGTTCTTC	-	TRBV4-3	15	TRBJ2-1	-
CASRPQGARDEQFF	TGTGCCAGCAGACCACAGGGGGCGCGCGATGAGCAGTTCTTC	-	TRBV6-6	14	TRBJ2-1	TRBD1
CASSFPGPGAIQPQHF	TGTGCCAGCAGCTTTCCGGGACCGGGGGCTATTCAGCCCCAGCATTTT	-	TRBV5-5	16	TRBJ1-5	-
CASSLDPGSGEQFF	TGTGCCAGCAGCTTAGATCCAGGGTCGGGGGAGCAGTTCTTC	few	TRBV7-8	14	TRBJ2-1	-
CASRQRTGGNTEAFF	TGCGCCAGCAGGCAGAGGACAGGGGGCAACACTGAAGCTTTCTTT	-	TRBV5-1	15	TRBJ1-1	TRBD1
CASSSQQGVSLHF	TGTGCCAGCAGCTCGCAGCAGGGGGTATCCCTCCACTTT	-	TRBV7-2	13	TRBJ1-6	TRBD1